These 28 T cell receptor beta chains share one sample of origin, sequenced in a study of OX40 agonist ivuxolimab in advanced cancers. TCRdb keeps only in-frame clones here, not all; method: immunoSEQ multiplex PCR. The table includes some 150,000 clones, roughly 91% detected once. The specimen was CD4+ or CD8+ T cells sorted from blood, collected in a trial of the OX40 agonist ivuxolimab. Every receptor here comes from an adult with an advanced solid tumor such as melanoma, head and neck, liver or kidney cancer.

In regard to this clone: Distinct nucleotide sequences in the sample also encode this CDR3. The CDR3 DNA follows: TGTGCCAGCAGCTTAGCTAGGGTGGGCACTGAAGCTTTCTTT. Translation: CASSLARVGTEAFF. The chain recombines TRBV11-2 with TRBJ1-1; D uncertain. The CDR3 is made up of 14 amino acids. Germline values: CDR1 SGHAT, CDR2 FQNNGV. The ends were cut back, 1 base at V and 4 bases at J, with 10 bases in the middle.

The rearrangement joins TRBV5-6 to TRBJ1-6; no clear D. Germline V CDR1 and CDR2: SGHDT, YYEEEE. V dropped 0 bases and J dropped 0 bases, with 16 bases sitting between them. The CDR3 runs to 19 residues. The CDR3 is CASSLGGLVGSSYNSPLHF. CDR3 in DNA: TGTGCCAGCAGCTTGGGGGGTCTAGTAGGGAGCTCCTATAATTCACCCCTCCACTTT.

The J gene is TRBJ2-7, the V gene TRBV5-4; 11 positions agree with TRBD2. The V and J ends lost 4 bases and 2 bases, in that order; junction bases with no gene match: 8. Germline CDR1 and CDR2: SGHNT and YYREEE (reference sequence). The CDR3 covers 16 residues. DNA for the CDR3: TGTGCCAGCAGCACGCTACTAGCGGGGGCCCCCTACGAGCAGTACTTC. It translates to CASSTLLAGAPYEQYF.

This sequence joins TRBV7-2 and TRBJ2-5; 9 bases align to TRBD1. The CDR3 has 14 amino acids. After removal of 5 bases from V and 5 bases from J, the junction contained 6 bases not matched to a gene. Germline V gives CDR1 SGHTA, CDR2 FQGNSA. The CDR3 nucleotides are TGTGCCAGCAGCCCTGGGGACAGGGTGGAGACCCAGTACTTC. Its translation is CASSPGDRVETQYF.

This chain links TRBV7-2 with TRBJ2-3; 8 nucleotides line up with TRBD1. The germline CDR1 and CDR2 sequences are SGHTA and FQGNSA. Unmatched junction bases numbered 5, after V lost 1 base and J lost 5 bases. This CDR3 has 15 amino acids. The DNA for the CDR3 is TGTGCCAGCAGCTTAGTCAGGGGGCTGAAAGATACGCAGTATTTT. Protein product: CASSLVRGLKDTQYF.

This sequence joins TRBV7-2 and TRBJ2-1, with D hard to call. With 5 bases removed from V and 1 base from J, the gap between germline ends came to 12 bases. CDR1 is SGHTA, CDR2 FQGNSA, per germline. The CDR3 length is 15 residues. CDR3 in amino acids: CASSRESSSYNEQFF. As DNA, the CDR3 is TGTGCCAGCAGCCGTGAATCCTCATCCTACAATGAGCAGTTCTTC.

The table lists this clone with a few counts. J is TRBJ1-5 and V is TRBV4-2; 8 positions agree with TRBD1. Germline-derived CDR1 and CDR2 are LGHNA and YNFKEQ. The CDR3 has 15 amino acids. After removal of 0 bases from V and 5 bases from J, the junction contained 3 bases not matched to a gene. The CDR3 loop reads CASSQENRGDQPQHF. CDR3 nucleotides: TGTGCCAGCAGCCAAGAAAACAGGGGGGATCAGCCCCAGCATTTT.

The rearrangement links TRBV19 to TRBJ1-1; TRBD1 aligns across 10 bases. Germline V gene lookup returns CDR1 LNHDA and CDR2 SQIVND (reference sequence). There are 16 residues in the CDR3. The ends lost 2 bases at V and 2 bases at J; junction bases unmatched: 5. CDR3 loop: CASSILGQGINTEAFF. The CDR3 DNA reads as TGTGCCAGTAGTATACTGGGACAGGGGATTAACACTGAAGCTTTCTTT.

The chain carries TRBV11-2 and TRBJ2-7, with D uncertain. CDR1 is SGHAT, CDR2 FQNNGV, per germline. V was clipped by 0 bases and J by 4 bases, with 7 bases between them. The CDR3 covers 13 residues. The chain's CDR3 is CASSLDQGYEQYF. In nucleotides, the CDR3 is TGTGCCAGCAGCTTAGATCAAGGATACGAGCAGTACTTC.

The J gene is TRBJ2-7, the V gene TRBV6-5, with 7 bases fitting TRBD2. CDR1 and CDR2 (germline): MNHEY, SVGAGI. The CDR3 spans 13 residues. V lost 6 bases to trimming and J lost 6 bases; unmatched junction nucleotides: 8. The CDR3 nucleotides read TGTGCCAGCAGACCCCGGACTAGTTTCGAGCAGTACTTC. Translating it yields CASRPRTSFEQYF.

The chain carries TRBV28 and TRBJ2-7; 10 nucleotides match TRBD1. Germline V gene sequence: CDR1 MDHEN, CDR2 SYDVKM. There are 16 residues in the CDR3. V lost 5 bases and J lost 5; bases outside the gene matches: 12. CDR3 bases: TGTGCCAGCAGTGCCACGACAGGGGGCGAAATTGACGAGCAGTACTTC. This codes for CASSATTGGEIDEQYF.

The chain recombines TRBV6-5 with TRBJ2-7, with TRBD1 identical over 8 bases. The CDR3 contains 16 residues. CDR1 and CDR2 from the germline V gene are MNHEY and SVGAGI. After removal of 0 bases from V and 7 bases from J, the junction contained 11 bases not matched to a gene. The CDR3 nucleotides read TGTGCCAGCAGTTACTCGTCGCAGGGGGCTCTCGGGGAGCAGTACTTC. It encodes CASSYSSQGALGEQYF.

The rearrangement links TRBV6-5 to TRBJ2-2; D is ambiguous. CDR1 is MNHEY and CDR2 is SVGAGI in the germline V gene. The CDR3 has 13 amino acids. Trimming pared 6 bases from V and 0 bases from J, leaving 5 bases between. The CDR3 DNA is TGTGCCAGCAGAGAGACGAACACCGGGGAGCTGTTTTTT. It is translated as CASRETNTGELFF.

This CDR3 is CASSLQGARGQPQHF. The CDR3, as DNA: TGTGCCAGCAGCTTGCAGGGGGCGCGGGGTCAGCCCCAGCATTTT. V is TRBV27 and J is TRBJ1-5; 8 positions agree with TRBD1. CDR1 is MNHEY and CDR2 is SMNVEV in the germline V gene (reference sequence). V shed 6 bases, J shed 6 bases, and the junction held 10 bases outside the gene matches. The CDR3 contains 15 residues.

This chain uses TRBV5-1 with TRBJ2-5; D not certain. V dropped 3 bases and J dropped 5 bases, with 8 bases sitting between them. This CDR3 has 12 amino acids. Looked up from germline, CDR1 is SGHRS and CDR2 is YFSETQ. Here the CDR3 reads CASSSLGETQYF. Here the CDR3 DNA reads TGCGCCAGCAGCTCGTTAGGGGAGACCCAGTACTTC. Complete variable domain (other parts from reference TRBV5-1 and TRBJ2-5): KAGVTQTPRYLIKTRGQQVTLSCSPISGHRSVSWYQQTPGQGLQFLFEYFSETQRNKGNFPGRFSGRQFSNSRSEMNVSTLELGDSALYLCASSSLGETQYFGPGTRLLVL.

The V and J genes are TRBV6-4 and TRBJ2-3, with 11 bases lining up with TRBD1. The CDR3 covers 14 residues. The ends lost 4 bases at V and 4 bases at J; junction bases unmatched: 1. The germline V gene encodes CDR1 MRHNA and CDR2 SNTAGT. Written as DNA, the CDR3 is TGTGCCAGCAGTGGGACAGGGGGCCCAGATACGCAGTATTTT. Translating gives CASSGTGGPDTQYF.

J is TRBJ2-3 and V is TRBV2; the match to TRBD2 covers 9 bases. The V gene's germline CDR1 is SNHLY and CDR2 FYNNEI. The junction had 9 bases not matched to a gene; V was cut back by 2 bases and J by 3 bases. CDR3 size: 17 residues. CDR3 in DNA: TGTGCCAGCAGTGAATATGCTAGCGGGGCCGCGACAGATACGCAGTATTTT. Residues: CASSEYASGAATDTQYF.

DNA of the CDR3: TGTGCCAGCAGTGATCAGGGGGTTTTCTCCTACGAGCAGTACTTC. This gives the protein CASSDQGVFSYEQYF. The chain carries TRBV2 and TRBJ2-7; 7 bases fit TRBD1. V lost 3 bases and J lost 0; bases outside the gene matches: 5. Germline loops: CDR1 SNHLY, CDR2 FYNNEI. This CDR3 comprises 15 residues.

The chain links TRBV21-1 to TRBJ1-2; TRBD1, the D gene given by the table, was not confirmed from the DNA. TRBV21-1 is listed as a pseudogene. This CDR3 is 15 amino acids long. The CDR3 DNA is TGTGCCAGCAGCAAATTAAGGGCCAGGGGATGGGGCTACACCTTC. This encodes CASSKLRARGWGYTF.

The rearrangement joins TRBV7-9 to TRBJ1-1; weak D call: TRBD1 (6 bases). Germline V gene sequence: CDR1 SEHNR, CDR2 FQNEAQ (reference sequence). The CDR3 is made up of 14 amino acids. Trimming shortened V by 2 bases and J by 4 bases, and 11 bases separated the two germline ends. The CDR3: CASSLNQGFTEAFF. The CDR3, as DNA: TGTGCCAGCAGCTTAAATCAGGGGTTCACTGAAGCTTTCTTT. Complete variable domain (other parts from reference TRBV7-9 and TRBJ1-1): DTGVSQNPRHKITKRGQNVTFRCDPISEHNRLYWYRQTLGQGPEFLTYFQNEAQLEKSRLLSDRFSAERPKGSFSTLEIQRTEQGDSAMYLCASSLNQGFTEAFFGQGTRLTVV.

The chain has TRBV5-1 and TRBJ2-3; 9 nucleotides align to TRBD2. The CDR3 has 16 residues. Losses at the gene ends were 4 bases for V and 0 bases for J; bases not matched to a gene: 6. CDR1 and CDR2 from the germline V gene are SGHRS and YFSETQ. The chain's CDR3 is CASSRRLADSTDTQYF. The DNA of the CDR3 is TGCGCCAGCAGCCGGCGACTAGCGGATAGCACAGATACGCAGTATTTT.

J is TRBJ1-2 and V is TRBV19; D may be TRBD1 (5 bases). With 1 base removed from V and 2 bases from J, the gap between germline ends came to 11 bases. CDR3 size: 15 residues. Germline loops: CDR1 LNHDA, CDR2 SQIVND (reference sequence). The CDR3 is CASSIGAGWNYGYTF. In nucleotides, the CDR3 is TGTGCCAGTAGTATAGGTGCAGGGTGGAACTATGGCTACACCTTC.

The chain couples TRBV5-5 to TRBJ2-3, with 8 bases matching TRBD1. The germline gives CDR1 SGHKS, CDR2 YYEKEE (reference sequence). V lost 4 bases to trimming and J lost 2 bases; unmatched junction nucleotides: 12. This CDR3 has 17 amino acids. CDR3 in amino acids: CASSPGADRGYTDTQYF. CDR3 DNA: TGTGCCAGCAGCCCTGGAGCCGACAGGGGATACACAGATACGCAGTATTTT.

V and J are TRBV9 and TRBJ2-5; 7 bases are shared with TRBD1. The V segment lost 4 bases and the J segment 0 bases; nucleotides outside the gene matches: 9. Germline lookup yields CDR1 SGDLS and CDR2 YYNGEE. This CDR3 contains 16 residues. The CDR3 DNA is TGTGCCAGCAGCAGGGGCACGGGACAGAACCAAGAGACCCAGTACTTC. Its protein product is CASSRGTGQNQETQYF.

V is TRBV7-2 and J is TRBJ2-7; D is perhaps TRBD1 (6 bases). Deletions cut 5 bases from V and 2 bases from J, with 10 bases between. This CDR3 is 13 amino acids long. CDR1 SGHTA and CDR2 FQGNSA come from the germline V gene. Here the CDR3 DNA reads TGTGCCAGCAGCCTGAGGGGGACCTACGAGCAGTACTTC. Amino acid sequence: CASSLRGTYEQYF.

The rearrangement joins TRBV4-2 to TRBJ2-7, with 11 nucleotides matching TRBD2. J gave up 5 bases and V 4 bases, and 4 bases lay outside the gene matches. Per germline, CDR1 LGHNA and CDR2 YNFKEQ. The CDR3 is 14 amino acids. The CDR3 loop is CASSPRLAGNEQYF. The CDR3 DNA is TGTGCCAGCAGCCCCCGACTAGCGGGGAACGAGCAGTACTTC.

The chain carries TRBV18 and TRBJ2-3; D possibly corresponds to TRBD2 (5 bases). V was clipped by 0 bases and J by 3 bases, with 7 bases between them. Germline assignment: CDR1 KGHSH and CDR2 LQKENI. The CDR3 runs to 14 residues. CDR3 protein: CASSPPQRTDTQYF. The CDR3, as DNA: TGTGCCAGCTCACCACCGCAGCGGACAGATACGCAGTATTTT.

This chain uses TRBV5-6 with TRBJ2-1; no definite D call. V lost 2 bases and J 8 bases, leaving 23 bases between the germline ends. This CDR3 has 17 amino acids. CDR1 and CDR2 (germline): SGHDT, YYEEEE. The CDR3 region is CASSLNRAPAPWDEQFF. In nucleotides, the CDR3 is TGTGCCAGCAGCTTAAACCGGGCTCCAGCCCCTTGGGATGAGCAGTTCTTC.